The 27 T cell receptor beta chains below come from one sample, sequenced in a study of T cell changes during pregnancy in multiple sclerosis. The repertoire was sequenced with immunoSEQ multiplex PCR; TCRdb's copy has only in-frame clones and lacks some. Of 55,000 to 85,000 clones detected, roughly 92% appear once; the ten largest clones hold around 2%. Sequences were derived from peripheral blood, sampled in the second trimester of pregnancy. These receptor sequences come from a female donor with multiple sclerosis, enrolled in a pregnancy study.

This chain connects TRBV5-4 to TRBJ2-2, with 12 positions matching TRBD2. Germline values: CDR1 SGHNT, CDR2 YYREEE (reference sequence). The CDR3 sequence is 17 residues long. Trimming cost V 3 bases and J 0 bases; bases outside gene matches: 3. The CDR3 spells CASSSLAGGSNTGELFF. CDR3 sequence (DNA): TGTGCCAGCAGCTCACTAGCGGGGGGCTCGAACACCGGGGAGCTGTTTTTT. The whole variable domain, filled in from reference TRBV5-4 and TRBJ2-2, reads ETGVTQSPTHLIKTRGQQVTLRCSSQSGHNTVSWYQQALGQGPQFIFQYYREEENGRGNFPPRFSGLQFPNYSSELNVNALELDDSALYLCASSSLAGGSNTGELFFGEGSRLTVL.

The rearrangement uses TRBV9 and TRBJ1-2; D uncertain. CDR1 SGDLS and CDR2 YYNGEE come from the germline V gene. The CDR3 consists of 13 residues. Trimming took off 0 bases at V and 6 bases at J, with 9 bases between the two ends. The CDR3 protein is CASSVDGGDGYTF. DNA of the CDR3: TGTGCCAGCAGCGTAGATGGCGGAGATGGCTACACCTTC.

There are a few counts of this clone. The CDR3 sequence is CASSQDLNTGELFF. CDR3 coding DNA: TGCGCCAGCAGCCAAGATCTGAACACCGGGGAGCTGTTTTTT. The gene calls are TRBV4-3 and TRBJ2-2; D is uncertain. Germline V gene lookup returns CDR1 LGHNA and CDR2 YSLEER. Trimming pared 0 bases from V and 1 base from J, leaving 3 bases between. CDR3 length: 14 amino acids.

The chain links TRBV7-2 to TRBJ1-6; a weak D match, TRBD1 (5 bases). The CDR3 is 14 residues long. Looked up from germline, CDR1 is SGHTA and CDR2 is FQGNSA. The V gene lost 2 bases and the J gene lost 10 bases, with 12 bases spanning the gap. The DNA for the CDR3 is TGTGCCAGCAGCTTAAACCAGGGAGGATCACCCCTCCACTTT. Translated: CASSLNQGGSPLHF.

The chain is built from TRBV5-1 and TRBJ1-1; D possibly corresponds to TRBD1 (5 bases). The germline CDR1 and CDR2 sequences are SGHRS and YFSETQ. Trimming cost V 3 bases and J 10 bases, with 19 bases left between them. This CDR3 has 14 residues. CDR3 nucleotides: TGCGCCAGCAGCTATTTGGGTGGGGCAGGTGGAGCTTTCTTT. This sequence encodes CASSYLGGAGGAFF.

The chain carries TRBV29-1 and TRBJ2-7, with 10 bases identical to TRBD2. Germline V gene lookup returns CDR1 SQVTM and CDR2 ANQGSEA. The ends lost 7 bases at V and 1 base at J; junction bases unmatched: 7. The CDR3 has 14 amino acids. The CDR3 nucleotides read TGCAGCGCCCACACTAGCGGGGTTTCCTACGAGCAGTACTTC. Translation: CSAHTSGVSYEQYF.

The V gene is TRBV6-5, the J gene TRBJ2-1; D remains unclear. Trimming took 8 bases from V and 2 from J, leaving 10 bases between them. The CDR3 has 13 residues. Germline CDR1 and CDR2: MNHEY and SVGAGI. CDR3 sequence: CASGPVPYNEQFF. The CDR3 nucleotides read TGTGCCAGCGGGCCAGTTCCCTACAATGAGCAGTTCTTC.

The chain links TRBV10-2 to TRBJ2-3; D not resolved. The germline CDR1 and CDR2 sequences are WSHSY and SAAADI. V lost 0 bases, J lost 5 bases, and 12 bases lay in between. This CDR3 is 15 amino acids long. CDR3 in DNA: TGCGCCAGCAGTGAGTCGGAGCCGGCGAGAGATACGCAGTATTTT. This encodes CASSESEPARDTQYF.

This chain uses TRBV2 with TRBJ1-2, with a tentative D call TRBD1 (6 bases). V was pared by 6 bases and J by 4 bases, with 18 bases between. The germline V gene has CDR1 SNHLY and CDR2 FYNNEI. The CDR3 is made up of 15 amino acids. The CDR3 spells CASRPGQRRTYGYTF. The CDR3 DNA reads as TGTGCCAGCAGGCCCGGACAGCGACGAACCTATGGCTACACCTTC.

The V and J genes are TRBV7-2 and TRBJ2-7; D ambiguous. Germline CDR1 SGHTA, CDR2 FQGNSA. The ends were cut back, 3 bases at V and 6 bases at J, with 21 bases in the middle. CDR3 length equals 16 residues. CDR3 sequence reads: CASSFLPTIAYSEQYF. The DNA for the CDR3 is TGTGCCAGCAGCTTCCTTCCGACCATAGCCTATTCCGAGCAGTACTTC.

This clone was detected a few times. The genes are TRBV7-8 and TRBJ1-3; 7 bases map to TRBD1. The germline gives CDR1 SGHVS, CDR2 FQNEAQ. The V segment lost 5 bases and the J segment 0 bases; nucleotides outside the gene matches: 7. The CDR3 runs to 16 residues. CDR3 nucleotides: TGTGCCAGCAGCGGCAGGGGGGTGAGCTCTGGAAACACCATATATTTT. Amino acids: CASSGRGVSSGNTIYF.

J is TRBJ1-5 and V is TRBV27; 9 bases are a match to TRBD1. This CDR3 is built from 15 residues. V shed 4 bases and J 11 bases; nucleotides not matched to a gene: 12. Germline lookup yields CDR1 MNHEY and CDR2 SMNVEV (reference sequence). Here the CDR3 reads CASSSSIQGARAQHF. CDR3 nucleotide sequence: TGTGCCAGCAGTTCATCAATACAGGGGGCGCGGGCCCAGCATTTT.

The chain is built from TRBV5-5 and TRBJ1-2; weak D call: TRBD1 (6 bases). Looked up from germline, CDR1 is SGHKS and CDR2 is YYEKEE (reference sequence). This CDR3 contains 15 residues. V was shortened by 2 bases and J by 6 bases, with 17 bases between the two germline ends. The CDR3 region has the DNA TGTGCCAGCAGCTTCCTGGGGGCAGAGGGCGATGGCTACACCTTC. Amino acids: CASSFLGAEGDGYTF.

The V call is TRBV27, the J call TRBJ2-1; 7 bases are shared with TRBD1. Germline V gene lookup returns CDR1 MNHEY and CDR2 SMNVEV (reference sequence). The CDR3 is made up of 14 amino acids. Trimming at V came to 3 bases and at J to 2 bases, leaving 1 base not matched to a gene. As DNA, the CDR3 is TGTGCCAGCAGTTTGACAGGGACCTACAATGAGCAGTTCTTC. Amino acid sequence: CASSLTGTYNEQFF.

The sample holds a few counts of this clone. The CDR3 nucleotides are TGTGCCAGCAGCTTATTGGGGGGGGGCGGCTACACCTTC. This sequence encodes CASSLLGGGGYTF. This sequence joins TRBV7-9 and TRBJ1-2; a possible D gene is TRBD1 (6 bases). The germline gives CDR1 SEHNR, CDR2 FQNEAQ (reference sequence). V gave up 2 bases and J gave up 8 bases, with 12 bases separating them. CDR3 length equals 13 residues.

This clone was recorded only once. The chain uses TRBV6-6 and TRBJ2-3, with TRBD2 identical over 8 bases. The CDR3 covers 15 residues. After removal of 5 bases from V and 0 bases from J, the junction contained 4 bases not matched to a gene. Germline V gene lookup returns CDR1 MNHNY and CDR2 SVGAGI (reference sequence). The CDR3 region has the DNA TGTGCCAGCAGTCGGACTAGCTCAAGCACAGATACGCAGTATTTT. It translates to CASSRTSSSTDTQYF.

The V and J genes are TRBV7-9 and TRBJ1-3; D possibly corresponds to TRBD1 (6 bases). The V gene's germline CDR1 is SEHNR and CDR2 FQNEAQ (reference sequence). This CDR3 is 15 amino acids long. With 5 bases removed from V and 0 bases from J, the gap between germline ends came to 11 bases. CDR3 residues: CASSPGTTSGNTIYF. The CDR3 DNA sequence: TGTGCCAGCAGCCCGGGGACAACCTCTGGAAACACCATATATTTT.

The chain has TRBV11-2 and TRBJ1-6; the D is unclear. The length of the CDR3 is 17 residues. The germline V gene encodes CDR1 SGHAT and CDR2 FQNNGV. The V end was cut by 4 bases, the J end by 0 bases, with 13 bases between. Written as DNA, the CDR3 is TGTGCCAGCAGCTCCTTCTATCCTAGCTCCTATAATTCACCCCTCCACTTT. It specifies CASSSFYPSSYNSPLHF.

V and J are TRBV6-6 and TRBJ1-4, with unresolved D. Trimming took off 6 bases at V and 1 base at J, with 12 bases between the two ends. From germline, CDR1 is MNHNY and CDR2 SVGAGI (reference sequence). The CDR3 loop spans 15 amino acids. CDR3 loop: CASRSGLRTNEKLFF. DNA of the CDR3: TGTGCCAGCAGATCCGGGTTGAGAACTAATGAAAAACTGTTTTTT.

This chain connects TRBV19 to TRBJ1-2, with D possibly matching TRBD1 (5 bases). In germline, CDR1 is LNHDA, CDR2 SQIVND (reference sequence). Trimming shortened V by 11 bases and J by 1 base, and 17 bases separated the two germline ends. CDR3 length equals 14 residues. The CDR3 region is CASKAGPYNYGYTF. DNA for the CDR3: TGTGCCTCCAAGGCAGGGCCCTATAACTATGGCTACACCTTC.

The DNA of the CDR3 is TGTGCCAGCAGGTCCAATAACTATGGCTACACCTTC. This encodes CASRSNNYGYTF. This chain links TRBV28 with TRBJ1-2, with D uncertain. The CDR3 runs 12 residues. The germline gives CDR1 MDHEN, CDR2 SYDVKM. Trimming removed 6 bases from V and 1 base from J, with 6 bases in between.

A few counts support this clone. The J gene is TRBJ1-5, the V gene TRBV19, with D possibly TRBD1 on 5 matching bases. Per the germline V gene, CDR1 is LNHDA and CDR2 is SQIVND (reference sequence). The V gene lost 7 bases and the J gene lost 9 bases, with 22 bases spanning the gap. This CDR3 is 15 amino acids long. DNA for the CDR3: TGTGCCAGTATGGGGACTGCGGTAGGATATGGGCCCCAGCATTTT. Translating gives CASMGTAVGYGPQHF.

The rearrangement uses TRBV27 and TRBJ2-1; perhaps TRBD2 as D (6 bases). CDR3 length: 15 residues. Germline loops: CDR1 MNHEY, CDR2 SMNVEV (reference sequence). V dropped 6 bases and J dropped 0 bases, with 12 bases sitting between them. CDR3 amino acids: CASSPTGSSYNEQFF. In DNA, the CDR3 is TGTGCCAGCAGCCCAACCGGGAGCTCCTACAATGAGCAGTTCTTC.

The V gene is TRBV7-9, the J gene TRBJ1-1; D might be TRBD1 (5 bases). The germline V gene has CDR1 SEHNR and CDR2 FQNEAQ (reference sequence). The CDR3 covers 12 residues. V lost 8 bases, J lost 4 bases, and 11 bases lay in between. The CDR3 reads CASQTQGTEAFF. The CDR3, as DNA: TGTGCCAGCCAAACGCAGGGCACTGAAGCTTTCTTT. The full variable domain, in which reference TRBV7-9 and TRBJ1-1 provide the parts outside the CDR3, is DTGVSQNPRHKITKRGQNVTFRCDPISEHNRLYWYRQTLGQGPEFLTYFQNEAQLEKSRLLSDRFSAERPKGSFSTLEIQRTEQGDSAMYLCASQTQGTEAFFGQGTRLTVV.

The CDR3 reads CASSSGTYSGNTIYF. The CDR3 DNA reads TGTGCCAGCAGTTCCGGGACTTACTCTGGAAACACCATATATTTT. The chain carries TRBV5-4 and TRBJ1-3; perhaps TRBD1 as D (5 bases). Trimming cost V 5 bases and J 0 bases, with 12 bases left between them. The CDR3 runs to 15 residues. CDR1 and CDR2 (germline): SGHNT, YYREEE (reference sequence).

This clone was picked up one time. The V gene is TRBV2, the J gene TRBJ1-5; D is uncertain. The CDR3 runs to 15 residues. Per germline, CDR1 SNHLY and CDR2 FYNNEI. Trimming removed 1 base at V and 1 base at J, with 8 bases between. CDR3 sequence (DNA): TGTGCCAGCAGTGAAGGAGAAACGAGCAATCAGCCCCAGCATTTT. This encodes CASSEGETSNQPQHF.

The chain is built from TRBV4-2 and TRBJ2-7, with TRBD2 matching over 11 bases. V shed 1 base, J shed 0 bases, and the junction held 5 bases outside the gene matches. The CDR3 is 17 amino acids. Germline assignment: CDR1 LGHNA and CDR2 YNFKEQ. The CDR3 nucleotides read TGTGCCAGCAGCCAAGCGGGACTAGCGGATAGCTCCTACGAGCAGTACTTC. It specifies CASSQAGLADSSYEQYF.